This T cell receptor beta chain comes out of a study of technical replicates of blood from a handful of donors. J was trimmed by 12 bases and V by 1 base; bases with no gene match: 9. The CDR3 length is 14 residues. Germline CDR1 reads SQVTM; CDR2 reads ANQGSEA. Sequencing used immunoSEQ multiplex PCR; TCRdb keeps in-frame clones, though not all of them. Here the sample spans 11,000 or so clones, around 93% being singletons. The receptor was isolated from a human donor in good health. The specimen sequenced was PBMCs. The gene calls are TRBV29-1 and TRBJ2-6; 7 positions match TRBD1. This chain's CDR3 is CSVEVQTGPSVLTF. CDR3 coding DNA: TGCAGCGTTGAAGTCCAGACAGGGCCAAGCGTCCTGACTTTC. Drawing the rest from reference TRBV29-1 and TRBJ2-6, the complete variable domain is SAVISQKPSRDICQRGTSLTIQCQVDSQVTMMFWYRQQPGQSLTLIATANQGSEATYESGFVIDKFPISRPNLTFSTLTVSNMSPEDSSIYLCSVEVQTGPSVLTFGAGSRLTVL.